This entry describes one T cell receptor beta chain. Its antigen is undetermined. The authors incorporated unique molecular identifiers into the TCR beta cDNA libraries. Each CDR3 protein gets one entry after TCRdb re-called the PCR reads with MiXCR. Among about 800,000 distinct CDR3 sequences listed, 30% were seen once. The germline CDR1 and CDR2 sequences are SGHTA and FQGNSA. After removal of 3 bases from V and 7 bases from J, the junction contained 5 bases not matched to a gene. The CDR3 sequence is 14 residues long. The data belong to a study of post-analysis software for immune sequencing data. The study, taken as a whole, reports: Higher frequency in patients than in controls was seen for roughly five TRBV segments, with TRBV5-6, TRBV5-1 and TRBV20-1 among them.

This chain links TRBV7-2 with TRBJ2-1; 8 positions match TRBD2. The receptor was isolated from a girl aged 5-17 years with multiple sclerosis. Source material: blood. The CDR3 bases are TGTGCCAGCAGCTTCGGACTAGCTTATAATGAGCAGTTCTTC. It translates to CASSFGLAYNEQFF. The full variable domain, rest sourced from reference TRBV7-2 and TRBJ2-1, is GAGVSQSPSNKVTEKGKDVELRCDPISGHTALYWYRQSLGQGLEFLIYFQGNSAPDKSGLPSDRFSAERTGGSVSTLTIQRTQQEDSAVYLCASSFGLAYNEQFFGPGTRLTVL.